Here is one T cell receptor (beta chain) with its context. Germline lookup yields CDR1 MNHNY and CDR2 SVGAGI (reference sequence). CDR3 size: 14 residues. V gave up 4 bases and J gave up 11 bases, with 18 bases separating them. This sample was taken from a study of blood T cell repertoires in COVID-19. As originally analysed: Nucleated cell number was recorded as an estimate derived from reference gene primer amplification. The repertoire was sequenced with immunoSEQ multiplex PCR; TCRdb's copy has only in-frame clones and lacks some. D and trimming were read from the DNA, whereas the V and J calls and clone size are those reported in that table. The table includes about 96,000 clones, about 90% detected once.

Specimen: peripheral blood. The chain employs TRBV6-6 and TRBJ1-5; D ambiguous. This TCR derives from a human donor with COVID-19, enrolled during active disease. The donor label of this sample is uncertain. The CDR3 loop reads CASSFRSMGESQHF. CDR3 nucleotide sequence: TGTGCCAGCAGTTTCCGATCCATGGGAGAGTCCCAGCATTTT.